This T cell receptor beta chain derives from a study of blood T cell repertoires in COVID-19. Study information: Samples came from the United States, Italy and Spain, spanning acute and convalescent COVID-19.

V lost 0 bases, J lost 4 bases, and 5 bases stayed unmatched. This CDR3 contains 15 residues. CDR1 and CDR2 (germline): SGHTS, YDEGEE. The repertoire was sequenced with immunoSEQ multiplex PCR; TCRdb's copy has only in-frame clones and lacks some. The data contain around 370,000 clones, 87% of them singletons. This receptor was obtained from a woman aged 45-60 years with COVID-19, enrolled during active disease. The chain carries TRBV5-8 and TRBJ2-5; 8 bases map to TRBD2. Sequencing was performed on peripheral blood. CDR3 region: CASSLASGSGETQYF. CDR3 bases: TGTGCCAGCAGCTTGGCCAGCGGGAGTGGAGAGACCCAGTACTTC.